Each of the 2 T cell receptor beta chains below was sequenced from the same sample in a study of response to subunit inactivated influenza vaccine. MiXCR was run by TCRdb on the RT-PCR reads, yielding one entry per CDR3 protein. The table lists 700,000 to 900,000 distinct CDR3 sequences, approximately 21% of them singletons, with about 10% in the top ten. The input for sequencing was PBMCs from blood, taken roughly 5 days after vaccination. The receptors originated from a middle-aged man who received an inactivated influenza vaccine.

This clonotype has just a few counts. The CDR3: CASSRGGRANEQFF. The CDR3 coding sequence is TGTGCCAGCAGTCGGGGCGGGAGGGCCAATGAGCAGTTCTTC. This chain links TRBV27 with TRBJ2-1, with 9 nucleotides matching TRBD2. Germline CDR1 MNHEY, CDR2 SMNVEV (reference sequence). V shed 5 bases and J 6 bases; nucleotides not matched to a gene: 5. The CDR3 runs 14 residues.

This clonotype has a handful of counts. At one end, the junction sequence differs from germline, possibly due to a read error. The rearrangement uses TRBV12-3 or TRBV12-4 and TRBJ1-3; the D gene is possibly TRBD1 (5 bases). The CDR3 runs to 12 residues. CDR3 nucleotides: TGTGCCAGCAGTTTTCAGGGTCCCCTGGCTATTTTT. Its protein is CASSFQGPLAIF.